The 26 T cell receptor beta chains presented below share a single source sample, sequenced in a study of glioma-infiltrating T cells. TCR alpha and beta CDR3 regions were amplified from RNA using iRepertoire nested multiplex PCR. TCRdb re-analysed the multiplex PCR reads in MiXCR, keeping a single row per CDR3 protein. The sample consists of roughly 350,000 distinct CDR3 sequences, around 45% of them appearing once. What was sequenced was glioma tissue, nonneoplastic brain tissue, or PBMCs (not recorded which). The source of these receptors is a human donor with low-grade glioma or glioblastoma, undergoing nonglioma brain surgery, or in good health (not recorded which).

This clonotype has at least ten counts. The CDR3 DNA sequence: TGTGCCAGCAGTTTATCCGCCGGGGAGCTGTTTTTT. Amino acids: CASSLSAGELFF. The genes are TRBV27 and TRBJ2-2, with no clear D. Germline-derived CDR1 and CDR2 are MNHEY and SMNVEV (reference sequence). CDR3 length: 12 amino acids. The V end was cut by 0 bases, the J end by 6 bases, with 2 bases between.

This clonotype was counted between two and nine times. The chain combines TRBV28 with TRBJ2-7; D is tentatively TRBD1 or TRBD2 (5 bases each). Trimming cost V 6 bases and J 4 bases, with 19 bases left between them. Germline CDR1 and CDR2: MDHEN and SYDVKM. The CDR3 has 15 amino acids. The CDR3 bases are TGTGCCAGCAGCAAAAGCCGGGGCAGGATTTACGAGCAGTACTTC. It encodes CASSKSRGRIYEQYF.

For this clonotype: A read error may explain this, as a much larger clone is one base away. The J gene is TRBJ2-1, the V gene TRBV6-2 or TRBV6-3, with TRBD2 identical over 12 bases. The V segment lost 6 bases and the J segment 9 bases; nucleotides outside the gene matches: 12. CDR3 length equals 16 residues. Germline V lookup: CDR1 MNHEY, CDR2 SVGEGT. Here the CDR3 DNA reads TGTGCCAGCAGCCAGTCCGAGACTAGCGGGAGTGGTGAGCAGTTCTTC. Its translation is CASSQSETSGSGEQFF.

The gene calls are TRBV3-1 and TRBJ2-7; D is perhaps TRBD1 (6 bases). From germline, CDR1 is LGHDT and CDR2 YNNKEL (reference sequence). The CDR3 runs 13 residues. V lost 3 bases, J lost 3 bases, and 9 bases lay in between. The CDR3 nucleotides read TGTGCCAGCAGCCACCACAGGGACTACGAGCAGTACTTC. As protein: CASSHHRDYEQYF.

A note on this clonotype: A much larger clone is a single base away; this may be a read error. J is TRBJ2-5 and V is TRBV27; D remains unclear. Trimming removed 4 bases from V and 4 bases from J, with 13 bases in between. This CDR3 is 14 amino acids long. Germline assignment: CDR1 MNHEY and CDR2 SMNVEV (reference sequence). The CDR3: CASSSAGSLETQYF. CDR3 coding DNA: TGTGCCAGCAGTTCCGCAGGCTCCCTAGAGACCCAGTACTTC.

A word on this clonotype: This may come from a read error, since a much larger clone is one base off. The J gene is TRBJ1-2, the V gene TRBV27; D remains ambiguous. The CDR3 has 10 residues. CDR1 is MNHEY and CDR2 is SMNVEV in the germline V gene (reference sequence). CDR3 sequence: CASREGGYAF. The DNA of the CDR3 is TGTGCCAGCAGGGAGGGTGGCTACGCCTTC.

Concerning this clonotype: A read error may be the cause here, since a much bigger clone is one base away. This chain links TRBV11-2 with TRBJ2-5; TRBD2 is a possible D gene (5 bases). Germline V gives CDR1 SGHAT, CDR2 FQNNGV. This CDR3 comprises 11 residues. The CDR3 here is CASILEGTQYF. The DNA of the CDR3 is TGTGCCAGCATCTTAGAGGGGACCCAGTACTTC.

There are many counts of this clonotype. J is TRBJ2-1 and V is TRBV6-2 or TRBV6-3, with 7 bases matching TRBD2. J lost 0 bases, V lost 8 bases, and 7 bases had no gene match. The CDR3 is 15 residues long. Per germline, CDR1 MNHEY and CDR2 SVGEGT. In DNA form, the CDR3 reads TGTGCCAGCTCTAACGCGGGAGACTCCTACAATGAGCAGTTCTTC. Translated: CASSNAGDSYNEQFF.

This clonotype turned up a few times. This sequence joins TRBV7-3 and TRBJ2-3; no definite D call. CDR1 is SGHTA and CDR2 is FQGTGA in the germline V gene. Trimming cost V 7 bases and J 1 base, with 9 bases left between them. The CDR3 totals 13 residues. The CDR3 here is CASTPPGTDTQYF. CDR3 DNA sequence: TGTGCCAGCACGCCTCCGGGCACAGATACGCAGTATTTT.

As concerns this clonotype: Possible read error: a much larger clone is one base away. V gene TRBV27 combines with J gene TRBJ1-1; D is perhaps TRBD1 (5 bases). Germline CDR1 and CDR2: MNHEY and SMNVEV (reference sequence). The CDR3 extends over 14 amino acids. The CDR3 is CACSFRALNTEAFF. The CDR3 nucleotides are TGTGCCTGCAGTTTCAGGGCCTTGAACACTGAAGCTTTCTTT.

V gene TRBV7-9 combines with J gene TRBJ1-1; D unresolved. Germline values: CDR1 SEHNR, CDR2 FQNEAQ (reference sequence). CDR3 length equals 15 residues. Between the trimmed V and J ends, which lost 0 bases and 1 base, there was a span of 9 bases. The CDR3 DNA follows: TGTGCCAGCAGCTTAGCGCTAGGCAGGAACACTGAAGCTTTCTTT. Translating gives CASSLALGRNTEAFF.

This clonotype showed up many times. This rearrangement joins TRBV20-1 to TRBJ2-1; TRBD2 aligns across 7 bases. Germline trimming cut 2 bases from V and 0 bases from J; bases unmatched to any gene: 7. The germline V gene encodes CDR1 DFQATT and CDR2 SNEGSKA (reference sequence). There are 16 residues in the CDR3. This CDR3 is CSARYTSSGSYNEQFF. CDR3 DNA: TGCAGTGCTAGATATACGTCTAGCGGCTCCTACAATGAGCAGTTCTTC.

This clonotype was observed at least ten times. The chain carries TRBV6-2 or TRBV6-3 and TRBJ2-5; 8 positions match TRBD1. Germline V gives CDR1 MNHEY, CDR2 SVGEGT. V gave up 1 base and J gave up 5 bases; unmatched junction bases: 6. The CDR3 runs to 15 residues. CDR3 sequence: CASSYWPRQGETQYF. In nucleotides, the CDR3 is TGTGCCAGCAGTTACTGGCCTCGACAGGGGGAGACCCAGTACTTC.

There are a few counts of this clonotype. The chain recombines TRBV5-4 with TRBJ2-7; 12 nucleotides match TRBD2. J lost 3 bases, V lost 4 bases, and 8 bases had no gene match. This CDR3 spans 16 amino acids. CDR1 is SGHNT, CDR2 YYREEE, per germline (reference sequence). CDR3 bases: TGTGCCAGCAGCGGAACTAGCGGGAGGAACTACTACGAGCAGTACTTC. Its translation is CASSGTSGRNYYEQYF.

Ten or more counts support this clonotype. V gene TRBV27 combines with J gene TRBJ2-7; D may match TRBD1 or TRBD2 (5 bases each). Trimming shortened V by 7 bases and J by 0 bases, and 13 bases separated the two germline ends. Germline CDR1 reads MNHEY; CDR2 reads SMNVEV (reference sequence). The CDR3 totals 14 residues. This chain's CDR3 is CASKRTPSSYEQYF. In nucleotides, the CDR3 is TGTGCCAGCAAGCGGACACCTAGCTCCTACGAGCAGTACTTC.

This clonotype came up many times. The rearrangement links TRBV27 to TRBJ2-2; 7 nucleotides agree with TRBD1. The CDR3 has 14 amino acids. Germline CDR1 MNHEY, CDR2 SMNVEV (reference sequence). V shed 5 bases, J shed 10 bases, and the junction held 10 bases outside the gene matches. In DNA form, the CDR3 reads TGTGCCAGCAGTAAAACGACAGGGCCGACGGAGCTGTTTTTT. This sequence encodes CASSKTTGPTELFF.

This clonotype was seen a few times. This sequence joins TRBV20-1 and TRBJ2-3; 14 bases are a match to TRBD2. CDR1 is DFQATT, CDR2 SNEGSKA, per germline (reference sequence). V shed 6 bases, J shed 3 bases, and the junction held 5 bases outside the gene matches. The CDR3 is 15 residues long. CDR3 loop: CSADRTSGGTDTQYF. DNA of the CDR3: TGCAGTGCAGACCGGACTAGCGGGGGGACAGATACGCAGTATTTT.

Only a few counts were recorded for this clonotype. The CDR3 bases are TGTGCCAGCAGGCCCGGAGGGGGGGAGCTGTTTTTT. The encoded protein is CASRPGGGELFF. The chain couples TRBV12-3 or TRBV12-4 to TRBJ2-2, with D possibly being TRBD2 (6 bases). The CDR3 contains 12 residues. The V and J ends lost 6 bases and 8 bases respectively, with 10 bases between them.

This chain links TRBV14 with TRBJ1-2; D gene ambiguous. The germline V gene encodes CDR1 SGHDN and CDR2 FVKESK. The V end lost 0 bases, the J end lost 4 bases, and 6 bases lay between the germline ends. The CDR3 contains 13 residues. CDR3 loop: CASSQETSYGYTF. CDR3 sequence (DNA): TGTGCCAGCAGCCAAGAGACCAGCTATGGCTACACCTTC. Based on the CDR3 plus reference TRBV14 and TRBJ1-2, the full variable domain is EAGVTQFPSHSVIEKGQTVTLRCDPISGHDNLYWYRRVMGKEIKFLLHFVKESKQDESGMPNNRFLAERTGGTYSTLKVQPAELEDSGVYFCASSQETSYGYTFGSGTRLTVV.

This clonotype was picked up a small number of times. This may be a read error, as it is one base from a much larger clone. V and J are TRBV28 and TRBJ1-2; 7 positions match TRBD1. Per germline, CDR1 MDHEN and CDR2 SYDVKM. CDR3 size: 14 residues. The CDR3 DNA sequence: TGTTCCAGCAGTTTCCCCACAGGGGCCTATGGCTACACCTTC. It is translated as CSSSFPTGAYGYTF.

This clonotype was detected many times. The gene calls are TRBV6-2 or TRBV6-3 and TRBJ2-3; the D is unclear. V was shortened by 5 bases and J by 4 bases, with 4 bases between the two germline ends. Germline V gene lookup returns CDR1 MNHEY and CDR2 SVGEGT. The CDR3 is 11 amino acids. CDR3 in DNA: TGTGCCAGCAGTGCCGCAGATACGCAGTATTTT. Protein product: CASSAADTQYF.

This clonotype was seen a handful of times. CDR3 DNA sequence: TGCGCCAGCAGCCAAGACTCTCTGGGGGGGAACACTGAAGCTTTCTTT. Amino acid sequence: CASSQDSLGGNTEAFF. This chain uses TRBV4-3 with TRBJ1-1; D perhaps matches TRBD1 (5 bases). Germline assignment: CDR1 LGHNA and CDR2 YSLEER. Trimming stripped 0 bases from V and 1 base from J, with 12 bases between. The CDR3 totals 16 residues.

The chain joins TRBV6-6 to TRBJ1-1, with TRBD1 as a possible D gene (6 bases). The CDR3 totals 13 residues. Trimming pared 6 bases from V and 5 bases from J, leaving 13 bases between. Germline-derived CDR1 and CDR2 are MNHNY and SVGAGI (reference sequence). Written as DNA, the CDR3 is TGTGCCAGCAGCCGGGGGGGGCGTACTGAAGCTTTCTTT. Residues: CASSRGGRTEAFF.

This CDR3 is CSARSGSTHNEQFF. The CDR3 DNA sequence: TGCAGTGCTCGAAGCGGGAGCACCCACAATGAGCAGTTCTTC. The chain has TRBV20-1 and TRBJ2-1; TRBD2 matches 8 bases. The CDR3 contains 14 residues. V lost 5 bases, J lost 5 bases, and 8 bases stayed unmatched. Per the germline V gene, CDR1 is DFQATT and CDR2 is SNEGSKA (reference sequence).

This clonotype was counted many times. This rearrangement joins TRBV15 to TRBJ2-7, with 12 positions matching TRBD1. Germline CDR1 reads LNHNV; CDR2 reads YYDKDF (reference sequence). V dropped 5 bases and J dropped 6; count of bases not matched to a gene: 5. This CDR3 contains 14 residues. Here the CDR3 reads CATSGDRGHGEQYF. CDR3 coding DNA: TGTGCCACCAGCGGGGACAGGGGGCATGGCGAGCAGTACTTC.

This clonotype is a singleton in its sample. The chain carries TRBV27 and TRBJ2-1; 7 bases are shared with TRBD2. Germline V gene data show CDR1 as MNHEY and CDR2 as SMNVEV (reference sequence). This CDR3 comprises 15 residues. With 2 bases clipped from V and 9 bases from J, the junction kept 10 bases outside the gene matches. The CDR3 spells CASSLRPAGLSEQFF. CDR3 sequence (DNA): TGTGCCAGCAGTTTAAGGCCAGCGGGATTAAGTGAGCAGTTCTTC.